This entry is about one T cell receptor beta chain. Its antigen has not been determined. The record has no base qualities; no much larger clone is one base away. The data belong to a study of blood T cell repertoires in COVID-19 (dated by TCRdb to 2020 to 2021). Context from the whole study: Samples covering the acute and convalescent phases of COVID-19 were provided by collaborators in the United States, Italy and Spain. The repertoires were made available in a free public database intended to serve as a resource for research on the immune response to SARS-CoV-2. The prospective study material was composed of cDNA or gDNA derived from T cells, B-cell-depleted T cells, or PBMCs. Sample metadata almost always included a de-identified subject ID, COVID-19 status, age in years and sex. Deeply sampled blood TCRbeta repertoires from subjects exposed to, actively infected with, or recovered from COVID-19 were included in the dataset. Where available, HLA class I and class II types were taken from metadata supplied by the sample provider and were not determined by assay-based typing. The samples were drawn from the first 160 participants of the ongoing ImmuneRACE study and from over a thousand subjects provided by 6 global collaborators.

The immunoSEQ Assay, a bias-controlled multiplex PCR, was used to amplify TCRbeta CDR3 regions from genomic DNA. As for how the authors treated the data: The number of nucleated cells in each sample was estimated from the amplification of reference gene primers within the assay. To quantify the absolute abundance of each unique TCRbeta CDR3 rearrangement, sequence reads were collapsed and filtered. For each sample, productive Simpson clonality was calculated as the square root of Simpson's diversity index across productive rearrangements. Sourced from immuneACCESS, this table was stored by TCRdb with only in-frame sequences that have V and J called. A share of the clones is absent; for the studies checked, an unresolved V gene accounts for under half, and the remainder has no known explanation. V and J calls and clone size follow that table, whereas D and trimming were derived from the DNA. The sample yields about 73,000 clones; around 77% were counted once. Over 2% of the sample is held by the ten biggest clonotypes.

Its CDR3 holds 13 amino acids, cysteine through phenylalanine. Only CDR3 DNA is held: 39 bases, read in frame from base 1. CDR1 and CDR2 are drawn from the germline V gene: MNHEY, SVGAGI. After removal of 5 bases from V and 10 bases from J, the junction retains 7 bases not matched to a gene. At one collaborating source in Seattle, patients were enrolled during active infection and were followed longitudinally through the course of disease. Collaborating institutions collected whole blood in K2EDTA tubes following their own protocols. For TCRbeta analysis, collaborator samples were shipped as frozen whole blood, as isolated PBMCs, or as DNA extracted from either sample type. What the research found in general, with its limitations: The amount of clinical and demographic metadata varied by source and participant and was provided uncurated.

The chain joins TRBV6-5 to TRBJ2-1, with 8 junctional bases fitting TRBD1. Sequenced: peripheral blood. This receptor was identified in a man in his sixties or seventies with COVID-19, enrolled during active disease. The CDR3 region reads CASSKPGQAEQFF. The nucleotides are TGTGCCAGCAGTAAACCGGGACAGGCCGAGCAGTTCTTC.